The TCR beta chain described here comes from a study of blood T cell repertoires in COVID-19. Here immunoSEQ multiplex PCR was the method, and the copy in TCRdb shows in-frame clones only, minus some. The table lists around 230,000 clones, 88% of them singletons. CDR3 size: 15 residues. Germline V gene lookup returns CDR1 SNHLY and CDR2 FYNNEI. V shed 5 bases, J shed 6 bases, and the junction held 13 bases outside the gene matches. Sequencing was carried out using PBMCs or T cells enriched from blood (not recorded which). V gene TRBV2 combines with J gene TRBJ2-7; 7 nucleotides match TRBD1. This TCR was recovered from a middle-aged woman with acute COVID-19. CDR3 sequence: CASSRGRTVSLEQYF. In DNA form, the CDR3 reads TGTGCCAGCAGTAGGGGGCGGACGGTCTCTCTCGAGCAGTACTTC.